One sample yielded the 30 T cell receptor beta chains listed below, sequenced in a study of cytomegalovirus exposure and HLA in healthy donors. Primers for the PCR totalled 60 Vbeta and 13 Jbeta. Assay used: immunoSEQ multiplex PCR; TCRdb lists only in-frame clones, some missing. The table records approximately 77,000 clones, under 80% of them present only once. The sample comprised PBMCs. The receptor set was obtained from a male donor in good health and CMV-seropositive.

The sample holds a few counts of this clone. The rearrangement joins TRBV11-2 to TRBJ2-7; D is possibly TRBD2 (5 bases). The CDR3 has 14 amino acids. Germline CDR1 is SGHAT and CDR2 is FQNNGV. V was shortened by 1 base and J by 4 bases, with 11 bases between the two germline ends. The CDR3 coding sequence is TGTGCCAGCAGCTTAGCGGGGAAACCATACGAGCAGTACTTC. Protein product: CASSLAGKPYEQYF.

The chain combines TRBV7-2 with TRBJ2-1, with TRBD2 matching over 14 bases. The CDR3 contains 14 residues. Trimming took 11 bases from V and 8 from J; bases not matched to a gene: 8. Germline CDR1 reads SGHTA; CDR2 reads FQGNSA. CDR3 residues: CASGTSGGFDEQFF. The CDR3 DNA is TGTGCCTCGGGGACTAGCGGGGGTTTCGATGAGCAGTTCTTC.

The V gene is TRBV5-1, the J gene TRBJ2-1, with TRBD2 matching 10 bases. The germline V gene has CDR1 SGHRS and CDR2 YFSETQ. The CDR3 is 17 amino acids. The trim removed 4 bases at V and 0 bases at J, leaving 7 bases unmatched. CDR3 coding DNA: TGCGCCAGCAGCACAGGACTAGCGGCCCCCTCCTACAATGAGCAGTTCTTC. Residues: CASSTGLAAPSYNEQFF.

There are a few counts of this clone. The chain joins TRBV4-1 to TRBJ2-7; no clear D gene. Germline CDR1 is MGHRA and CDR2 is YSYEKL. The ends were cut back, 1 base at V and 7 bases at J, with 11 bases in the middle. The CDR3 spans 13 residues. CDR3 sequence: CASSQVSSREQYF. CDR3 coding DNA: TGCGCCAGCAGCCAAGTTTCCTCCCGGGAGCAGTACTTC.

The chain uses TRBV29-1 and TRBJ1-2; D perhaps matches TRBD1 (5 bases). This CDR3 spans 14 amino acids. The germline gives CDR1 SQVTM, CDR2 ANQGSEA. CDR3 region: CSVSSQGKGYGYTF. The CDR3 coding sequence is TGCAGTGTATCCTCCCAGGGTAAAGGCTATGGCTACACCTTC. Drawing the rest from reference TRBV29-1 and TRBJ1-2, the complete variable domain is SAVISQKPSRDICQRGTSLTIQCQVDSQVTMMFWYRQQPGQSLTLIATANQGSEATYESGFVIDKFPISRPNLTFSTLTVSNMSPEDSSIYLCSVSSQGKGYGYTFGSGTRLTVV.

This chain uses TRBV5-1 with TRBJ1-2, with 10 bases matching TRBD1. The germline gives CDR1 SGHRS, CDR2 YFSETQ. J gave up 9 bases and V 2 bases, and 10 bases lay outside the gene matches. The CDR3 spans 15 residues. CDR3 sequence: CASSLAGTGVDSYTF. DNA for the CDR3: TGCGCCAGCAGCTTAGCCGGGACAGGGGTTGATAGCTACACCTTC.

The V and J genes are TRBV9 and TRBJ2-3, with 10 bases identical to TRBD2. Germline V CDR1 and CDR2: SGDLS, YYNGEE. The CDR3 runs 15 residues. After removal of 3 bases from V and 3 bases from J, the junction contained 4 bases not matched to a gene. CDR3 DNA sequence: TGTGCCAGCAGCGACGGACTAGCGGAAACAGATACGCAGTATTTT. As protein: CASSDGLAETDTQYF.

This chain joins TRBV7-3 and TRBJ1-1, with D possibly matching TRBD1 (6 bases). Per germline, CDR1 SGHTA and CDR2 FQGTGA. CDR3 length: 15 residues. Trimming removed 2 bases from V and 1 base from J, with 11 bases in between. Here the CDR3 reads CASSLLGQSNTEAFF. CDR3 sequence (DNA): TGTGCCAGCAGCTTACTAGGACAGTCGAACACTGAAGCTTTCTTT.

CDR3 region: CASRRGDNNEQFF. The CDR3 nucleotides are TGTGCCAGCCGTCGGGGGGATAACAATGAGCAGTTCTTC. This sequence joins TRBV6-5 and TRBJ2-1; 7 bases map to TRBD2. The germline V gene has CDR1 MNHEY and CDR2 SVGAGI. The CDR3 is 13 residues long. J gave up 5 bases and V 8 bases, and 6 bases lay outside the gene matches.

The V gene is TRBV11-3, the J gene TRBJ2-5; D is possibly TRBD1 (6 bases). Matching the DNA end better, TRBJ2-7 makes the J call doubtful. CDR1 is SGHNT and CDR2 is YENEEA in the germline V gene. The CDR3 sequence is 14 residues long. The CDR3 nucleotides read TGTGCCAGCAGCTCCGGGCAGGGGAGCTACGAGCAGTACTTC. Protein: CASSSGQGSYEQYF.

The rearrangement links TRBV10-2 to TRBJ2-3; a possible D gene is TRBD2 (5 bases). Per the germline V gene, CDR1 is WSHSY and CDR2 is SAAADI. V was clipped by 5 bases and J by 1 base, with 13 bases between them. The CDR3 extends over 15 amino acids. For the CDR3, the DNA is TGCGCCAGCAGTAAGACTACCCCTCGCACAGATACGCAGTATTTT. Encoded protein: CASSKTTPRTDTQYF.

This chain links TRBV11-1 with TRBJ2-4; the match to TRBD2 covers 9 bases. Germline-derived CDR1 and CDR2 are SGHAT and FQDESV (reference sequence). J lost 9 bases, V lost 3 bases, and 15 bases had no gene match. This CDR3 is 17 amino acids long. The CDR3 sequence: CASSFGRSGGPGGIQYF. CDR3 nucleotide sequence: TGTGCCAGCAGCTTCGGGCGCAGCGGGGGGCCCGGAGGCATTCAGTACTTC.

This chain links TRBV19 with TRBJ2-7; perhaps TRBD1 as D (6 bases). The germline gives CDR1 LNHDA, CDR2 SQIVND (reference sequence). The CDR3 sequence is 12 residues long. The V end was cut by 3 bases, the J end by 7 bases, with 10 bases between. CDR3 coding DNA: TGTGCCAGTAGTATCAACAGGGTTGAGCAGTACTTC. Translation gives CASSINRVEQYF.

The genes are TRBV6-5 and TRBJ2-2; unclear D gene. The CDR3 is 16 residues long. CDR1 is MNHEY, CDR2 SVGAGI, per germline. The V gene lost 0 bases and the J gene lost 1 base, with 9 bases spanning the gap. The CDR3 region has the DNA TGTGCCAGCAGTTACTCTGTCTGGCAGAACACCGGGGAGCTGTTTTTT. This translates into CASSYSVWQNTGELFF.

This sequence joins TRBV19 and TRBJ2-3; 7 nucleotides match TRBD2. This CDR3 is built from 16 residues. V was pared by 3 bases and J by 5 bases, with 11 bases of the junction left unmatched. CDR1 LNHDA and CDR2 SQIVND come from the germline V gene (reference sequence). CDR3 in DNA: TGTGCCAGTAGTATTAAGGGAGCGGGAAGAAGAGATACGCAGTATTTT. Residues: CASSIKGAGRRDTQYF. The full variable domain, its missing parts supplied by reference TRBV19 and TRBJ2-3, is DGGITQSPKYLFRKEGQNVTLSCEQNLNHDAMYWYRQDPGQGLRLIYYSQIVNDFQKGDIAEGYSVSREKKESFPLTVTSAQKNPTAFYLCASSIKGAGRRDTQYFGPGTRLTVL.

The chain links TRBV5-4 to TRBJ2-3; TRBD2 is a possible D gene (6 bases). CDR1 and CDR2 (germline): SGHNT, YYREEE (reference sequence). The CDR3 runs to 13 residues. V was cut by 2 bases and J by 4 bases, with 8 bases left in between. CDR3 coding DNA: TGTGCCAGCAGCTTACTAGCAGCAGATACGCAGTATTTT. This translates into CASSLLAADTQYF.

The chain has TRBV11-1 and TRBJ2-2; tentative D call: TRBD2 (6 bases). From germline, CDR1 is SGHAT and CDR2 FQDESV (reference sequence). The ends were cut back, 5 bases at V and 6 bases at J, with 22 bases in the middle. This CDR3 contains 17 residues. CDR3 amino acids: CASSPRSGLSKAGELFF. DNA for the CDR3: TGTGCCAGCAGCCCCAGATCGGGACTGTCAAAGGCCGGGGAGCTGTTTTTT. The full variable domain, its missing parts supplied by reference TRBV11-1 and TRBJ2-2, is EAEVAQSPRYKITEKSQAVAFWCDPISGHATLYWYRQILGQGPELLVQFQDESVVDDSQLPKDRFSAERLKGVDSTLKIQPAELGDSAMYLCASSPRSGLSKAGELFFGEGSRLTVL.

Only a few counts were recorded for this clone. The rearrangement uses TRBV6-1 and TRBJ2-2, with TRBD1 matching over 9 bases. CDR1 is MNHNS and CDR2 is SASEGT in the germline V gene. V lost 6 bases, J lost 1 base, and 3 bases stayed unmatched. The CDR3 has 15 amino acids. Here the CDR3 reads CASSRTGVNTGELFF. Here the CDR3 DNA reads TGTGCCAGCAGCAGGACAGGGGTGAACACCGGGGAGCTGTTTTTT.

This chain uses TRBV27 with TRBJ1-2, with D perhaps matching TRBD1 (5 bases). V was cut by 0 bases and J by 1 base, with 9 bases left in between. Germline loops: CDR1 MNHEY, CDR2 SMNVEV (reference sequence). The CDR3 extends over 15 amino acids. For the CDR3, the DNA is TGTGCCAGCAGTTTATCCGGCAGGGTTAACTATGGCTACACCTTC. Encoded protein: CASSLSGRVNYGYTF.

The chain links TRBV2 to TRBJ1-1; the match to TRBD1 covers 10 bases. J gave up 1 base and V 6 bases, and 5 bases lay outside the gene matches. This CDR3 has 15 amino acids. CDR1 is SNHLY, CDR2 FYNNEI, per germline. The CDR3 DNA reads as TGTGCCAGCAGAGGACAGGGGGTTAGGAACACTGAAGCTTTCTTT. This encodes CASRGQGVRNTEAFF.

This clone showed up just a few times. The rearrangement uses TRBV14 and TRBJ2-5; a possible D gene is TRBD2 (5 bases). Germline V gene lookup returns CDR1 SGHDN and CDR2 FVKESK. The ends were cut back, 0 bases at V and 4 bases at J, with 21 bases in the middle. This CDR3 region has 18 residues. This CDR3 is CASSQDRIRGRRRETQYF. DNA of the CDR3: TGTGCCAGCAGCCAAGATCGGATTAGAGGCAGGAGGAGAGAGACCCAGTACTTC.

This clone was recorded a few times. The chain carries TRBV9 and TRBJ2-7; 7 bases line up with TRBD2. Germline V gene data show CDR1 as SGDLS and CDR2 as YYNGEE. V gave up 0 bases and J gave up 1 base; unmatched junction bases: 4. The CDR3 is 15 amino acids. The CDR3 bases are TGTGCCAGCAGCGTAGACGGGGGAGGGTCCTACGAGCAGTACTTC. It yields the protein CASSVDGGGSYEQYF.

The chain joins TRBV9 to TRBJ2-3; D uncertain. There are 15 residues in the CDR3. CDR1 and CDR2 from the germline V gene are SGDLS and YYNGEE. Trimming left V 10 bases short and J 1 base short, with 19 bases between. In DNA form, the CDR3 reads TGTGCCTATCGTAGGAGCATATATCGCACAGATACGCAGTATTTT. Amino acid sequence: CAYRRSIYRTDTQYF.

The chain couples TRBV28 to TRBJ1-4; D is perhaps TRBD1 (6 bases). Germline lookup yields CDR1 MDHEN and CDR2 SYDVKM. V shed 8 bases and J shed 3 bases, with 19 bases lying between them. The CDR3 runs to 16 residues. DNA for the CDR3: TGTGCCAGCCGGGGATGGGACACTTCAGCTAATGAAAAACTGTTTTTT. Translated: CASRGWDTSANEKLFF.

The chain uses TRBV27 and TRBJ1-2; 7 nucleotides line up with TRBD1. Germline V gene lookup returns CDR1 MNHEY and CDR2 SMNVEV (reference sequence). The length of the CDR3 is 17 residues. V shed 6 bases, J shed 4 bases, and the junction held 17 bases outside the gene matches. The CDR3 DNA follows: TGTGCCAGCAGCCGCGATACAGGGGTCCGTGCGCTCTATGGCTACACCTTC. Its protein product is CASSRDTGVRALYGYTF.

This clone turned up a few times. The chain recombines TRBV27 with TRBJ2-7, with 10 bases aligning to TRBD1. The V segment lost 2 bases and the J segment 4 bases; nucleotides outside the gene matches: 5. The CDR3 runs 15 residues. In germline, CDR1 is MNHEY, CDR2 SMNVEV (reference sequence). The CDR3: CASSLQGQGIYEQYF. In nucleotides, the CDR3 is TGTGCCAGCAGTTTACAGGGACAGGGGATATACGAGCAGTACTTC.

This rearrangement joins TRBV5-1 to TRBJ2-1; TRBD1 matches at 7 bases. The CDR3 consists of 15 residues. Germline V gene lookup returns CDR1 SGHRS and CDR2 YFSETQ. The J segment lost 6 bases and the V segment lost 4 bases, leaving 10 bases of the junction unmatched. CDR3 protein: CASSTPADRANEQFF. The CDR3 nucleotides read TGCGCCAGCAGCACCCCCGCTGACAGGGCCAATGAGCAGTTCTTC.

The V gene is TRBV4-2, the J gene TRBJ2-7, with D maybe TRBD2 (7 bases). V was cut by 4 bases and J by 5 bases, with 18 bases left in between. Germline V lookup: CDR1 LGHNA, CDR2 YNFKEQ. The CDR3 is 15 residues long. CDR3 in amino acids: CASSPTGGGKHEQYF. Written as DNA, the CDR3 is TGTGCCAGCAGCCCCACCGGCGGGGGCAAGCACGAGCAGTACTTC.

This clone was observed once. This chain joins TRBV28 and TRBJ1-1; no definite D call. This CDR3 has 12 residues. CDR1 is MDHEN and CDR2 is SYDVKM in the germline V gene. Trimming cost V 6 bases and J 5 bases, with 10 bases left between them. The CDR3 sequence is CASRVRETEAFF. DNA of the CDR3: TGTGCCAGCAGGGTGAGGGAGACTGAAGCTTTCTTT.

The V and J genes are TRBV6-4 and TRBJ2-3; D gene ambiguous. The CDR3 has 14 amino acids. Per the germline V gene, CDR1 is MRHNA and CDR2 is SNTAGT. Trimming took off 4 bases at V and 1 base at J, with 9 bases between the two ends. The CDR3 region is CASSVSEGTDTQYF. CDR3 nucleotides: TGTGCCAGCAGTGTCAGCGAAGGCACAGATACGCAGTATTTT.